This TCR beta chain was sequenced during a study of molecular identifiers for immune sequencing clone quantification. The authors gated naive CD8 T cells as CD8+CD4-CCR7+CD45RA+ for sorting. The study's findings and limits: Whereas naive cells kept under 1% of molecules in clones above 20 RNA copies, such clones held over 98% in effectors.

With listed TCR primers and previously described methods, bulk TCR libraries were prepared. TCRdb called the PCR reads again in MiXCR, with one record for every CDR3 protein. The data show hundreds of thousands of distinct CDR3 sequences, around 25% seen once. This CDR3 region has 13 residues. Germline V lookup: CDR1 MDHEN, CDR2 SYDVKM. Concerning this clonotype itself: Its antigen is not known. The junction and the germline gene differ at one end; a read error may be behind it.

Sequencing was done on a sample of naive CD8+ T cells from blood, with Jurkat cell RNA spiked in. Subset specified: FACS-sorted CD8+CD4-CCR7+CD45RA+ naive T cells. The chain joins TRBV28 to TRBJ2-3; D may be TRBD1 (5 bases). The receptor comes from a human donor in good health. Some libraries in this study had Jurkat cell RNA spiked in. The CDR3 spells CAGRRQNTDTQYF. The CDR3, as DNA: TGTGCCGGCAGGAGACAGAACACAGATACGCAGTATTTT.